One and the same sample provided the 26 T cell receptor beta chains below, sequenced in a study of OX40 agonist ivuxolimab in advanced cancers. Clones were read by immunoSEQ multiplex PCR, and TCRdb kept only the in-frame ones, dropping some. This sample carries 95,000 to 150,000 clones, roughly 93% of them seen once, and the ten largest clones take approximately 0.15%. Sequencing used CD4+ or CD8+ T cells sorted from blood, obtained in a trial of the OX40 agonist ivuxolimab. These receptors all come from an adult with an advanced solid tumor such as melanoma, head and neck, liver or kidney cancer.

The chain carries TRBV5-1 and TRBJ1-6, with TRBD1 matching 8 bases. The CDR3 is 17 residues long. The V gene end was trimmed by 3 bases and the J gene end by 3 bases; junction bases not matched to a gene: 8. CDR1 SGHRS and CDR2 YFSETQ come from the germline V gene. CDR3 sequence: CASSSGTGPLYNSPLHF. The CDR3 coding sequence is TGCGCCAGCAGCTCCGGGACAGGACCTCTCTATAATTCACCCCTCCACTTT. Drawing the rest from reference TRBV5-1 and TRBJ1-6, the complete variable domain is KAGVTQTPRYLIKTRGQQVTLSCSPISGHRSVSWYQQTPGQGLQFLFEYFSETQRNKGNFPGRFSGRQFSNSRSEMNVSTLELGDSALYLCASSSGTGPLYNSPLHFGNGTRLTVT.

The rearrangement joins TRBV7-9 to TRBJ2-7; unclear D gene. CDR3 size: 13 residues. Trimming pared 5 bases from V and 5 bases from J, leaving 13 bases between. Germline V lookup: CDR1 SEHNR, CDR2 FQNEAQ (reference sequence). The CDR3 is CASSPPSGDEQYF. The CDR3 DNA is TGTGCCAGCAGCCCCCCGAGTGGCGACGAGCAGTACTTC.

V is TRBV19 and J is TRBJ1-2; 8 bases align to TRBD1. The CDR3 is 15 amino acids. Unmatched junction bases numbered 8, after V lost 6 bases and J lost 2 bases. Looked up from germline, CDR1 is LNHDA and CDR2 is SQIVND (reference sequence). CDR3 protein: CASRTTGVGNYGYTF. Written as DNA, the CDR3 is TGTGCCAGTAGGACGACAGGGGTAGGAAACTATGGCTACACCTTC.

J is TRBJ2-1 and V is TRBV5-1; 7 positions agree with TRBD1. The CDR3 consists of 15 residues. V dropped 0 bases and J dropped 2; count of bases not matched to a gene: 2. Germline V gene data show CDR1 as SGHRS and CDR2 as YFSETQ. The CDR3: CASSLVQGTYNEQFF. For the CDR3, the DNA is TGCGCCAGCAGCTTGGTACAGGGGACCTACAATGAGCAGTTCTTC.

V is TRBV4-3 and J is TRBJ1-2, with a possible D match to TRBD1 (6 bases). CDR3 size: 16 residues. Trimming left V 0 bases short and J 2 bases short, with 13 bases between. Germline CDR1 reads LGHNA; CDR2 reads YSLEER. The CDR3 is CASSQDHHRVNYGYTF. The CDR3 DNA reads TGCGCCAGCAGCCAAGATCATCACAGGGTAAACTATGGCTACACCTTC.

The CDR3 sequence: CASSLRLGSTNTGELFF. The CDR3 coding sequence is TGCGCCAGCAGCTTGAGGTTGGGGTCTACGAACACCGGGGAGCTGTTTTTT. The chain uses TRBV5-1 and TRBJ2-2; D ambiguous. The CDR3 is made up of 17 amino acids. The germline V gene encodes CDR1 SGHRS and CDR2 YFSETQ. V was clipped by 1 base and J by 0 bases, with 13 bases between them.

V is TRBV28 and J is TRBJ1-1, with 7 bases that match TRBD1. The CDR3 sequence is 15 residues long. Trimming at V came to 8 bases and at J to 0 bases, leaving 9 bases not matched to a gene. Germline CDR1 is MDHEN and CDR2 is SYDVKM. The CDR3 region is CASLPTTGMNTEAFF. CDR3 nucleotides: TGTGCCAGCTTACCTACGACAGGGATGAACACTGAAGCTTTCTTT.

The CDR3 reads CASGDSRGKGAGELFF. The CDR3 DNA reads as TGTGCCAGCGGAGATTCCAGAGGGAAAGGCGCCGGGGAGCTGTTTTTT. The chain combines TRBV4-2 with TRBJ2-2; D perhaps matches TRBD2 (5 bases). Germline CDR1 is LGHNA and CDR2 is YNFKEQ. V was clipped by 8 bases and J by 6 bases, with 22 bases between them. This CDR3 contains 16 residues.

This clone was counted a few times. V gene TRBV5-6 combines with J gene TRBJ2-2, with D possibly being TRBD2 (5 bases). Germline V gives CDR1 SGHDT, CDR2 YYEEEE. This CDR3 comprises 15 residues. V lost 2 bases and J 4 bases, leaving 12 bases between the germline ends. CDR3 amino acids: CASSFFDGVTGELFF. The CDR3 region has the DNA TGTGCCAGCAGCTTTTTCGACGGGGTCACCGGGGAGCTGTTTTTT. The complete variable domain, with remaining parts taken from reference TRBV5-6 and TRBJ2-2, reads DAGVTQSPTHLIKTRGQQVTLRCSPKSGHDTVSWYQQALGQGPQFIFQYYEEEERQRGNFPDRFSGHQFPNYSSELNVNALLLGDSALYLCASSFFDGVTGELFFGEGSRLTVL.

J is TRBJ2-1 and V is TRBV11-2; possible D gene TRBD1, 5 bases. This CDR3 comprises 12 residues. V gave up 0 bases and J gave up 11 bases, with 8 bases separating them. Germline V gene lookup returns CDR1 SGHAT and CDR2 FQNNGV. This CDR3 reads CASSLERTKQFF. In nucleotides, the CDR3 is TGTGCCAGCAGCTTAGAAAGGACAAAGCAGTTCTTC.

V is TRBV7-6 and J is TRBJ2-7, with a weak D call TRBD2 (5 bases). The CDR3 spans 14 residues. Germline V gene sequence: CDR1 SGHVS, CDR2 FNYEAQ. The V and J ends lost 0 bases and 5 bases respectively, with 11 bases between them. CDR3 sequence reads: CASSLAGEGHEQYF. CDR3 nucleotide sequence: TGTGCCAGCAGCTTAGCCGGGGAAGGGCACGAGCAGTACTTC.

The CDR3 DNA is TGTGCCATCAGTGGCAGTTCCACTATAGGCTACACCTTC. Its protein product is CAISGSSTIGYTF. The rearrangement links TRBV10-3 to TRBJ1-2, with D hard to call. V was pared by 4 bases and J by 8 bases, with 14 bases between. CDR3 length: 13 amino acids. Germline V gene data show CDR1 as ENHRY and CDR2 as SYGVKD.

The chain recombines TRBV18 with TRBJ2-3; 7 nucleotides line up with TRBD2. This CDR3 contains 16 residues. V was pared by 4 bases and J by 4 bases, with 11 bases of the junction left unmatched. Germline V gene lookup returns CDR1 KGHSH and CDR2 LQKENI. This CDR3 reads CASSQRSGGAADTQYF. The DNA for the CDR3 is TGTGCCAGCTCACAGCGGTCGGGGGGTGCCGCAGATACGCAGTATTTT.

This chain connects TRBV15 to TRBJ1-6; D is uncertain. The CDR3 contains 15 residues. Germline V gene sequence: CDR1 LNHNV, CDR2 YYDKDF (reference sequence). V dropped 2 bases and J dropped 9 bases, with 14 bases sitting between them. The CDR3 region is CATSRSRTGSSPLHF. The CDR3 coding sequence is TGTGCCACCAGCAGATCCCGGACGGGTTCTTCACCCCTCCACTTT.

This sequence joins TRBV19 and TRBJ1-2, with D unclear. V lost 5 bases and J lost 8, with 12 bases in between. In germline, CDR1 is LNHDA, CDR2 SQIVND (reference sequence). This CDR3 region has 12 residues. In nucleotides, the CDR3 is TGTGCCAGTAGTCCCAGGTATTGGGGCTACACCTTC. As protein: CASSPRYWGYTF. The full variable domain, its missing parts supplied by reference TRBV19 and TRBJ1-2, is DGGITQSPKYLFRKEGQNVTLSCEQNLNHDAMYWYRQDPGQGLRLIYYSQIVNDFQKGDIAEGYSVSREKKESFPLTVTSAQKNPTAFYLCASSPRYWGYTFGSGTRLTVV.

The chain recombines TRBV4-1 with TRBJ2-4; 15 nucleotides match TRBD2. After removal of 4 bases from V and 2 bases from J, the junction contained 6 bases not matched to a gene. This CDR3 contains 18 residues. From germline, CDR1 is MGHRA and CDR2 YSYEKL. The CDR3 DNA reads TGCGCCAGCAGCCTGGGACTAGCGGGGGGTTCCTCCAAAAACATTCAGTACTTC. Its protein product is CASSLGLAGGSSKNIQYF.

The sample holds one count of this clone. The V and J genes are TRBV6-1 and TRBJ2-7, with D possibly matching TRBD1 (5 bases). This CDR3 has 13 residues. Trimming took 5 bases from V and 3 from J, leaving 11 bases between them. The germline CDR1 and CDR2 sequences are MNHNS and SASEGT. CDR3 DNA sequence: TGTGCCAGCAGTTCTGCTGACAGCTACGAGCAGTACTTC. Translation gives CASSSADSYEQYF.

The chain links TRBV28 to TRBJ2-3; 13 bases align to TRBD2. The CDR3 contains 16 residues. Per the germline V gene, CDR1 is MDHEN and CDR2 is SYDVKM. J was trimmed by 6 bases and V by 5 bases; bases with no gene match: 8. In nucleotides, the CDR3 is TGTGCCAGCAGTGAGACTAGCGGGGGGCCTGGGGATACGCAGTATTTT. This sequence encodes CASSETSGGPGDTQYF.

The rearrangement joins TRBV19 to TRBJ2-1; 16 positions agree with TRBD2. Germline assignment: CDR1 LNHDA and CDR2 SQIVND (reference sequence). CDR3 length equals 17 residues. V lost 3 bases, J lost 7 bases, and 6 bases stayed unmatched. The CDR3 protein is CASSMGTSGRAGNEQFF. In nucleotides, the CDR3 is TGTGCCAGTAGTATGGGGACTAGCGGGAGGGCAGGGAATGAGCAGTTCTTC.

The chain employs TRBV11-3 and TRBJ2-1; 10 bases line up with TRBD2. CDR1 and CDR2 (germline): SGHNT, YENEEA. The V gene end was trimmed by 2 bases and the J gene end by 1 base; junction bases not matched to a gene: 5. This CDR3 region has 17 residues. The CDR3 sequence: CASSLRAGGPSYNEQFF. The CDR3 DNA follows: TGTGCCAGCAGCTTAAGAGCGGGAGGGCCTTCCTACAATGAGCAGTTCTTC.

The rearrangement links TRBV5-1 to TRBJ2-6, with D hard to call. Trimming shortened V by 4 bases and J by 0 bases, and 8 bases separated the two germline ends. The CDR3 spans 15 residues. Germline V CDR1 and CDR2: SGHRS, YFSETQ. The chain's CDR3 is CASSASLSGANVLTF. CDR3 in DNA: TGCGCCAGCAGCGCGAGTCTCTCTGGGGCCAACGTCCTGACTTTC.

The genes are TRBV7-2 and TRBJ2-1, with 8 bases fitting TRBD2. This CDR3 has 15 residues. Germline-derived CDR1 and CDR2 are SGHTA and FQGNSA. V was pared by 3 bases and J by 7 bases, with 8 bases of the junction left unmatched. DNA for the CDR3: TGTGCCAGCAGCTTCGGGGGGGCCAGAAGTAATGAGCAGTTCTTC. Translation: CASSFGGARSNEQFF.

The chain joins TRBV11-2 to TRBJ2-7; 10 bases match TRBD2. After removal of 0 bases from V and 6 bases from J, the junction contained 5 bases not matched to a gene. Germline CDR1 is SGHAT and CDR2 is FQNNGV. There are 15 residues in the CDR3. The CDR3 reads CASSLDSLAGVEQYF. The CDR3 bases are TGTGCCAGCAGCTTAGATAGTCTAGCGGGAGTCGAGCAGTACTTC. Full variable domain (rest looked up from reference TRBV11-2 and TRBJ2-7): EAGVAQSPRYKIIEKRQSVAFWCNPISGHATLYWYQQILGQGPKLLIQFQNNGVVDDSQLPKDRFSAERLKGVDSTLKIQPAKLEDSAVYLCASSLDSLAGVEQYFGPGTRLTVT.

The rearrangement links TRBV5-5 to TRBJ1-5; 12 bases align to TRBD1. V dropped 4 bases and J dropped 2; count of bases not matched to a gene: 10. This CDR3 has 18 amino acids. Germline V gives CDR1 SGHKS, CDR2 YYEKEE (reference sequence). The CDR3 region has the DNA TGTGCCAGCAGCCTCCGGGACAGGGGGCTTAATCGCAATCAGCCCCAGCATTTT. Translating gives CASSLRDRGLNRNQPQHF.

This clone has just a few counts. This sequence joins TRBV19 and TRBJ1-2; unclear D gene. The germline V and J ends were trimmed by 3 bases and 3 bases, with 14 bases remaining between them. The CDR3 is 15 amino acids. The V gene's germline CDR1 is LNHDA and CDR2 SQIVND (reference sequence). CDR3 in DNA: TGTGCCAGTAGTATCAGGCCGGGTAGGGACTATGGCTACACCTTC. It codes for CASSIRPGRDYGYTF.

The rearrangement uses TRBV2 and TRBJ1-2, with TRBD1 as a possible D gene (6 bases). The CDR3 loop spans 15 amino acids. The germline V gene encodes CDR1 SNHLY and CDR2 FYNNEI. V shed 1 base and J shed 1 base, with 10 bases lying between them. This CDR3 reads CASSEEQGGNYGYTF. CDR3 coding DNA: TGTGCCAGCAGTGAAGAACAGGGAGGTAACTATGGCTACACCTTC. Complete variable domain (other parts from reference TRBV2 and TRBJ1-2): EPEVTQTPSHQVTQMGQEVILRCVPISNHLYFYWYRQILGQKVEFLVSFYNNEISEKSEIFDDQFSVERPDGSNFTLKIRSTKLEDSAMYFCASSEEQGGNYGYTFGSGTRLTVV.